The clone carrying this TCR beta chain was seen at least ten times. What it recognizes is unknown. What was amplified from RNA transcripts were TCR beta CDR3 regions. HTBI primers were used for first-round RT-PCR of the TCR CDR3. TCRdb reprocessed the multiplex PCR reads with MiXCR, giving one entry per CDR3 protein. The table has hundreds of thousands of distinct CDR3 sequences, roughly 22% seen once. CDR1 SGHAT and CDR2 FQNNGV come from the germline V gene. Trimming cost V 6 bases and J 1 base, with 13 bases left between them. This CDR3 comprises 14 residues. This entry is derived from a study of T cells in Graves' hyperthyroidism and ophthalmopathy. Study-wide background: Blood from the periphery was taken at initial diagnosis, before any treatment.

Broader study findings: Ophthalmopathy was separated from stable hyperthyroidism by a 13 V-J model. Most clonotypes that expanded in the thyroid above 0.001 also showed up in blood.

This chain joins TRBV11-2 and TRBJ2-7; perhaps TRBD2 as D (6 bases). The clonotype was recovered from a woman in her 70s with Graves' ophthalmopathy. Sample: blood. The CDR3 loop is CASRTEGISYEQYF. In nucleotides, the CDR3 is TGTGCCAGCAGAACGGAGGGTATTTCCTACGAGCAGTACTTC.